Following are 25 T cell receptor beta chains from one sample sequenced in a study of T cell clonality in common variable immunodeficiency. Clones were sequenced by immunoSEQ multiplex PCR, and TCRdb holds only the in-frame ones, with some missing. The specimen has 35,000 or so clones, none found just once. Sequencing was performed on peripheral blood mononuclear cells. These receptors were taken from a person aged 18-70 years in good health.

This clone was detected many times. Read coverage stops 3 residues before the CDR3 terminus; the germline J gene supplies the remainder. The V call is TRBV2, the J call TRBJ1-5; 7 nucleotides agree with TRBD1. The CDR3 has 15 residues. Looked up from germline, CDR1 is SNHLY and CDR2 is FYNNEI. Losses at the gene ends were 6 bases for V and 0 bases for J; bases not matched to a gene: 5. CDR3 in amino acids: CASRADRVSNQPQHF. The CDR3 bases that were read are TGTGCCAGCAGAGCAGACAGGGTTAGCAATCAGCCC.

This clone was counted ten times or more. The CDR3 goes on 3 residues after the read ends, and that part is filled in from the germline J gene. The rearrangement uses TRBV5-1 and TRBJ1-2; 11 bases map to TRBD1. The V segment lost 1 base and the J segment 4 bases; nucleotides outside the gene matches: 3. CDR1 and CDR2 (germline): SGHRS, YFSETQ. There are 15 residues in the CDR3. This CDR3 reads CASSLTGQGAYGYTF. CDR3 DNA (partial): TGCGCCAGCAGCTTGACTGGACAGGGGGCCTATGGC.

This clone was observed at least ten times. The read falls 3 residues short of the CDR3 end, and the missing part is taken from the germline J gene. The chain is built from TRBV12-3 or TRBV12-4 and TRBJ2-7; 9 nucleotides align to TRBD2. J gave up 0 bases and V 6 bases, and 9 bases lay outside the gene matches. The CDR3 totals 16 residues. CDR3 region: CASRSSSGANSYEQYF. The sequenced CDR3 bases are TGTGCCAGCAGATCATCTAGCGGGGCGAACTCCTACGAG.

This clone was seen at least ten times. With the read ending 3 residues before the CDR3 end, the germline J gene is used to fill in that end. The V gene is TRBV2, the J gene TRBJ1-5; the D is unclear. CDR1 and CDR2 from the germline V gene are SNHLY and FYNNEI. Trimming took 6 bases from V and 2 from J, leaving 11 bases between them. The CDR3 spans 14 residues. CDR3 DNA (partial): TGTGCCAGCAGGCAGGTCTTAGGCAATCAGCCC. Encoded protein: CASRQVLGNQP. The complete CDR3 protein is CASRQVLGNQPQHF.

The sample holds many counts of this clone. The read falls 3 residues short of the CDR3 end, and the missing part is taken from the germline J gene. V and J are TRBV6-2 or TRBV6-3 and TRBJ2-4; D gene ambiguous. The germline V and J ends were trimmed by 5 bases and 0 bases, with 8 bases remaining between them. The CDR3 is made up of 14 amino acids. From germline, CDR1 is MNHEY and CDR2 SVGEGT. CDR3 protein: CASSRTIAKNIQYF. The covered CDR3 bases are TGTGCCAGCAGTAGAACAATAGCCAAAAACATT.

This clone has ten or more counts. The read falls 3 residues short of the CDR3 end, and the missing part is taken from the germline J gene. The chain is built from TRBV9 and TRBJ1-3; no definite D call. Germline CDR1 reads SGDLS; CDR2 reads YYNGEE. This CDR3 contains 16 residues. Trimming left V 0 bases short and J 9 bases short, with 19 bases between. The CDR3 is CASSVEGVTAGSTIYF. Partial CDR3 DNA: TGTGCCAGCAGCGTAGAGGGTGTGACGGCGGGGAGCACC.

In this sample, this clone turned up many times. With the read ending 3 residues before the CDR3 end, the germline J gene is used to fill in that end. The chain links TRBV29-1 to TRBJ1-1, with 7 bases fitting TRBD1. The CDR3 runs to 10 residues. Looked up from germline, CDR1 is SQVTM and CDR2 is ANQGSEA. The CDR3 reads CSVADRKAFF. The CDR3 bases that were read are TGCAGCGTTGCGGACAGGAAA.

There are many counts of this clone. The chain's CDR3 is CASSRGGWTEAFF. The sequenced part of the CDR3 DNA is TGTGCCAGCTCTCGAGGGGGCTGGACTGAA. The chain is built from TRBV18 and TRBJ1-1; 7 bases are a match to TRBD1. Read sequence stops 3 residues before the CDR3 end, and the germline J gene provides the missing end. Germline V lookup: CDR1 KGHSH, CDR2 LQKENI. The CDR3 runs 13 residues. Trimming took 6 bases from V and 5 from J; bases not matched to a gene: 6. Full variable domain (missing parts from reference TRBV18 and TRBJ1-1): NAGVMQNPRHLVRRRGQEARLRCSPMKGHSHVYWYRQLPEEGLKFMVYLQKENIIDESGMPKERFSAEFPKEGPSILRIQQVVRGDSAAYFCASSRGGWTEAFFGQGTRLTVV.

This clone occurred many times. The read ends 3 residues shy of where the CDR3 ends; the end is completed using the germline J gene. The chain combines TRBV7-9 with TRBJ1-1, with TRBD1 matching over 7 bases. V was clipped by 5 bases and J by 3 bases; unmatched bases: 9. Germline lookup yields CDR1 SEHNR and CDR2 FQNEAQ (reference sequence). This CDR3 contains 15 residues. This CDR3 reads CASSPRQGMDTEAFF. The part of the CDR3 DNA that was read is TGTGCCAGCAGCCCTCGACAGGGCATGGACACTGAA. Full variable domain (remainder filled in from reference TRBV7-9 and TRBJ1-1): DTGVSQNPRHKITKRGQNVTFRCDPISEHNRLYWYRQTLGQGPEFLTYFQNEAQLEKSRLLSDRFSAERPKGSFSTLEIQRTEQGDSAMYLCASSPRQGMDTEAFFGQGTRLTVV.

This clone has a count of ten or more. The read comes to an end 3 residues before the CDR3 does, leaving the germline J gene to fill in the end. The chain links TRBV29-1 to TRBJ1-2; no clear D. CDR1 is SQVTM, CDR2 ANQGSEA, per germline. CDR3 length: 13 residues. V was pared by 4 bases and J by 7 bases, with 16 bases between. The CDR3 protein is CSVGDVRSSGYTF. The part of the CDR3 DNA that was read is TGCAGCGTTGGTGATGTCCGGTCGAGTGGC.

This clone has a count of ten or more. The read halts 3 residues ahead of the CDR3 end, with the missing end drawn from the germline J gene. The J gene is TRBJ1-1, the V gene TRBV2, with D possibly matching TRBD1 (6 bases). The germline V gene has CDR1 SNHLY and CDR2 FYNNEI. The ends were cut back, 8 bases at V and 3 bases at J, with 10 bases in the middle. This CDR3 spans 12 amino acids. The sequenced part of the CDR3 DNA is TGTGCCAGCCAGGGGAGTCACACTGAA. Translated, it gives CASQGSHTE. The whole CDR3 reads CASQGSHTEAFF.

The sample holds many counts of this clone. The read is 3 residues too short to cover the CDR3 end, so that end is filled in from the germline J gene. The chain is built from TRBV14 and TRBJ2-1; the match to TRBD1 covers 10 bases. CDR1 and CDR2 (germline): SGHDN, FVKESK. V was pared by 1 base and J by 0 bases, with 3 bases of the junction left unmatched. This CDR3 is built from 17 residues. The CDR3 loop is CASSQGDRGSSYNEQFF. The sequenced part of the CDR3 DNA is TGTGCCAGCAGCCAAGGGGACAGGGGATCCTCCTACAATGAG.

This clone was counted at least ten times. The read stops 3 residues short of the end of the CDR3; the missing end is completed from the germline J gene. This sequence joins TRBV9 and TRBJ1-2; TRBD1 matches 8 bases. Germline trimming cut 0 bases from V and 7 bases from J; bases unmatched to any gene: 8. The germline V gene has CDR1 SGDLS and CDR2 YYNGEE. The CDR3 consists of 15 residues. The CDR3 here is CASSVGPGQVFGYTF. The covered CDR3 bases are TGTGCCAGCAGCGTAGGGCCGGGACAGGTCTTTGGC.

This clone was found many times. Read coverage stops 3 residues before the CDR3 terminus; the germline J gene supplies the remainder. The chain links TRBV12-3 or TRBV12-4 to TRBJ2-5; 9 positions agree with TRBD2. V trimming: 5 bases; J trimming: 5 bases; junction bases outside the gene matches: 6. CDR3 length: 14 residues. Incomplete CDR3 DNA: TGTGCCAGCAGTATTAGCGGGAGTGTCGAGACC. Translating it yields CASSISGSVET. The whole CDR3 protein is CASSISGSVETQYF.

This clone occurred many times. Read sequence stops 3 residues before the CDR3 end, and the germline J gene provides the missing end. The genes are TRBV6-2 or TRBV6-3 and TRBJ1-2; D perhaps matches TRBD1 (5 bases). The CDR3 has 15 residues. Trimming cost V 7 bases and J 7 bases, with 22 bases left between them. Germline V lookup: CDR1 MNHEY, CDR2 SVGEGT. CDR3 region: CASTLGGIGFSGYTF. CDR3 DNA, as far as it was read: TGTGCCAGCACCCTGGGGGGGATCGGCTTTTCTGGC.

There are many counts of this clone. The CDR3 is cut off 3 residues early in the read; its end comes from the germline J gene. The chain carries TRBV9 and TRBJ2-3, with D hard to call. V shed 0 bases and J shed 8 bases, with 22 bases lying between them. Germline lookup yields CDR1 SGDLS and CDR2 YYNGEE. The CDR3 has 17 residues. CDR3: CASSVEQQGSFLGTQYF. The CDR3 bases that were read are TGTGCCAGCAGCGTAGAACAGCAAGGCTCCTTTCTTGGTACG. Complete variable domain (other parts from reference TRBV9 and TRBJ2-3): DSGVTQTPKHLITATGQRVTLRCSPRSGDLSVYWYQQSLDQGLQFLIQYYNGEERAKGNILERFSAQQFPDLHSELNLSSLELGDSALYFCASSVEQQGSFLGTQYFGPGTRLTVL.

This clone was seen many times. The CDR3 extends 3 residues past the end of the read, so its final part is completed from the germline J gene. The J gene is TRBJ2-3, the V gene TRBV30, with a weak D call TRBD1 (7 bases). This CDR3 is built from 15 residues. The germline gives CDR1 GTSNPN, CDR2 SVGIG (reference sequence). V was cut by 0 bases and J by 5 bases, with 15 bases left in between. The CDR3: CAWSVLGTAGDTQYF. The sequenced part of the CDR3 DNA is TGTGCCTGGAGTGTACTCGGGACAGCGGGAGATACG.

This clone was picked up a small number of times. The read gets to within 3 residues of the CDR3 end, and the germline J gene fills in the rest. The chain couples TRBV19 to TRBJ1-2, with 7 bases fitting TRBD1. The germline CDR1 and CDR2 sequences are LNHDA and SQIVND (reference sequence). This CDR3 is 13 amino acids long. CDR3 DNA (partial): TGTGCCAGTAGTCCGGGACAGAGCTACGAC. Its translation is CASSPGQSYD. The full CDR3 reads CASSPGQSYDYTF.

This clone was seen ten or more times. The sequenced part of the CDR3 DNA is TGTGCCAGCAAGTTCGGGGTAACCGGGGAG. Protein: CASKFGVTGE. The full CDR3 is CASKFGVTGELFF. V usage is TRBV6-2 or TRBV6-3 and J usage is TRBJ2-2, with D tentatively TRBD2 (5 bases). The CDR3 end falls 3 residues outside the read, so it is completed with the germline J gene. The CDR3 extends over 13 amino acids. V was pared by 7 bases and J by 5 bases, with 11 bases between. From germline, CDR1 is MNHEY and CDR2 SVGEGT.

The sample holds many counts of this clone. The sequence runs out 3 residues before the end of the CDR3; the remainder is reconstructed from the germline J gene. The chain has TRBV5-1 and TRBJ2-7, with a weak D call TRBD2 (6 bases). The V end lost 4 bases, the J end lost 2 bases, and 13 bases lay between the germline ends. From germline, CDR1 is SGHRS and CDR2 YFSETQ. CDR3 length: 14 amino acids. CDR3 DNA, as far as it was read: TGCGCCAGCAGCCTACTTTCGGGGGCCTACGAG. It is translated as CASSLLSGAYE. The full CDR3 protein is CASSLLSGAYEQYF.

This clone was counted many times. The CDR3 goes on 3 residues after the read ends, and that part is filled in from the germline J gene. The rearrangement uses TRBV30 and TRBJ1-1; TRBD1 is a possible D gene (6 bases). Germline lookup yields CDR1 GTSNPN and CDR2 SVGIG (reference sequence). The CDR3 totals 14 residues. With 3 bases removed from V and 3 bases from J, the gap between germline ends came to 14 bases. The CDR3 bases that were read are TGTGCCTGGAGCCCGGGGGGGCTGGACACTGAA. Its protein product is CAWSPGGLDTE. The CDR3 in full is CAWSPGGLDTEAFF.

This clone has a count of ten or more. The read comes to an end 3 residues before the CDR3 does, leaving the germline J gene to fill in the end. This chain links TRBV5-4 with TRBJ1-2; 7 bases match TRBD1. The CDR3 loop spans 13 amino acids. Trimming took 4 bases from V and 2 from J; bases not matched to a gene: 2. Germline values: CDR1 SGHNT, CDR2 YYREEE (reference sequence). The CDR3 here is CASSPGGNYGYTF. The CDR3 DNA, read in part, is TGTGCCAGCAGCCCAGGGGGGAACTATGGC.

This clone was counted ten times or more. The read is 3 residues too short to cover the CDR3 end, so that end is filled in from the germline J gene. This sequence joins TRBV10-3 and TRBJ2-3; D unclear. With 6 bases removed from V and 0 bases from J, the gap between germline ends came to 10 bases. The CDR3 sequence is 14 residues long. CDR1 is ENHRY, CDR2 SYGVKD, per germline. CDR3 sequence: CAISSTVSTDTQYF. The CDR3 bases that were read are TGTGCCATCAGCAGCACAGTGAGCACAGATACG.

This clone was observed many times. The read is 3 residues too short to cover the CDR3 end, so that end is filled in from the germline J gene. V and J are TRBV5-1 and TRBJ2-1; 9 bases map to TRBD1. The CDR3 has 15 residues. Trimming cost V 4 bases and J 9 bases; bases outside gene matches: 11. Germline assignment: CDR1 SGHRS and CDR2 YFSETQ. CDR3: CASSPGGQGTSEQFF. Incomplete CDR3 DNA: TGCGCCAGCAGCCCGGGGGGACAGGGCACGAGTGAG.

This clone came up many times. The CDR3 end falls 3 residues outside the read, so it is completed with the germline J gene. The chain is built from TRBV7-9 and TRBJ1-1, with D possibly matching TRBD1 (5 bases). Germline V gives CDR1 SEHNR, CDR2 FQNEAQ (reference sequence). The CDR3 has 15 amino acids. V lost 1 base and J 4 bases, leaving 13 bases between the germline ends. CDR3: CASSLEAGRGTEAFF. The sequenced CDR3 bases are TGTGCCAGCAGCTTAGAGGCAGGGAGAGGCACTGAA.